Listed below are T cell receptor delta chains from one sample, sequenced in a study of γδ T cells in repeated Plasmodium falciparum infection. TCRdb redid the clone calls on the multiplex PCR reads with CATT. The sample has about 57,000 delta-chain clones; 1.5% to 2% are singletons. Sequencing input: gamma-delta T cells from blood. The source is a pool of human donors (malaria-infected and uninfected, not separated). CDR3s include the opening cysteine and the closing phenylalanine or tryptophan. A D gene is named only where the DNA matches it firmly. Size is stated as once, few, many, or a class for an expanded clone.

v_call	d_call	j_call	clone_size	cdr3_nt	cdr3_aa
TRDV1	TRDD3	TRDJ1	many	TGTGCTCTTGGGGAACTAGGGATACTGAGGGAAGCCGATAAACTCATCTTT	CALGELGILREADKLIF
TRDV1	-	TRDJ1	many	TGTGCTCTTGGGGAGCCCTCTTTGCAATACGAATTTCCCTACTGGTGGGTTCTATACACCGATAAACTCATCTTT	CALGEPSLQYEFPYWWVLYTDKLIF
TRDV1	TRDD3	TRDJ1	many	TGTGCTTTTGGGGAACTGCCACTGCTGGGGGAGGAACTCATCTTT	CAFGELPLLGEELIF
TRDV1	TRDD3	TRDJ1	medium-sized	TGTGCTCTTGGGGACAGCCCCTGGGGGATATTAACCGATAAACTCATCTTT	CALGDSPWGILTDKLIF
TRDV3	TRDD3	TRDJ1	many	TGTGCCCACTACTGGGGGATACTTCGCACCGATAAACTCATCTTT	CAHYWGILRTDKLIF
TRDV1	-	TRDJ1	medium-sized	TGTGCTCTTGGGGATGGAGTCATACGAGGGGCCTATACACAAGCTAAACTCATCTTT	CALGDGVIRGAYTQAKLIF
TRDV1	TRDD3	TRDJ1	many	TGTGCTCTTGGGGAACGGACAACCTTCGGCTGGGGGATACGCAACACACAACCCTGGTACACCGATAAACTCATCTTT	CALGERTTFGWGIRNTQPWYTDKLIF
TRDV1	-	TRDJ4	many	TGTGCTCTTGGGGAACTAATTAGTAGCCCAATATACGAAATCTGGGATTTGACGGGACCCCTGATCTTT	CALGELISSPIYEIWDLTGPLIF
TRDV1	TRDD3	TRDJ1	many	TGTGCTCTTGGGCCACTCGAAAAAACTCACTGGGGGAAGGAAGATAAACTCATCTTT	CALGPLEKTHWGKEDKLIF
TRDV1	TRDD3	TRDJ1	many	TGTGCTCTTGTCGGCTTACTGGGGGACTGGATACCATACCCATCGTACACCGATAAACTCATCTTT	CALVGLLGDWIPYPSYTDKLIF
TRDV1	TRDD3	TRDJ1	many	TGTGCTCTTGGGGAACATCCTTCTCTCTACTGGGGGATACTTACTCCCTACACCGATAAACTCATCTTT	CALGEHPSLYWGILTPYTDKLIF
TRDV1	-	TRDJ1	many	TGTGCTCTTGGGGATCTCATCAGGGGGAACACCGATAAACTCATCTTT	CALGDLIRGNTDKLIF
TRDV1	TRDD3	TRDJ1	many	TGTGCTCTTGGGGCTAAAACATCGTACTGGGGGATTGGTATACTCATCTTT	CALGAKTSYWGIGILIF
TRDV1	TRDD2	TRDJ1	medium-sized	TGTGCTCTTGGGGAACTCAAAATCTTCCTACTGACCCCGGGGATCATGTACACCAATAAACTCATCTTT	CALGELKIFLLTPGIMYTNKLIF